This section outlines one T cell receptor (beta chain) sequence together with its context. Its antigen is unknown. V lost 11 bases and J lost 3; bases outside the gene matches: 10. CDR1 is MGHDK, CDR2 SYGVNS, per germline. CDR3 size: 13 residues. This sample is part of a study of CD8+ T cells in alopecia areata. Study-wide results and limits: Clonality was higher in lesional than normal scalp, especially in alopecia totalis/universalis.

Once RNA had been extracted, it was reverse transcribed into cDNA to act as the sequencing template. Clones were sequenced by immunoSEQ multiplex PCR, and TCRdb holds only the in-frame ones, with some missing. The sample includes 150,000 or so clones, about 89% of them seen just once. This TCR came from a human donor with alopecia areata. Sequencing used CD8+ T cells sorted from blood, obtained at week 0. This chain connects TRBV25-1 to TRBJ2-7; TRBD1 matches at 7 bases. The CDR3 bases are TGTGCCGTGGGCCGGGACAGCGGCTACGAGCAGTACTTC. Amino acid sequence: CAVGRDSGYEQYF.